This is a list of T cell receptor beta chains from one sample in a study of control samples from healthy donors and cancer patients. Assay: immunoSEQ multiplex PCR; the TCRdb copy retains only in-frame clones and omits some. The sample consists of roughly 190,000 clones, 91% of them appearing once. Sequencing was done on a sample of blood. Every receptor here comes from a woman under 40 in good health. Both conserved end residues are part of each CDR3. The order of the fields is D gene, clone size, J gene, V gene, CDR3 protein, CDR3 DNA. D genes are given only for firm matches. Clone size is shown for a subset of rows, as once, few, many or a class of expanded clone.

- | - | TRBJ2-2 | TRBV6-2/TRBV6-3 | CASSYGTANTGELFF | TGTGCCAGCAGTTATGGAACAGCGAACACCGGGGAGCTGTTTTTT
TRBD1 | - | TRBJ2-3 | TRBV10-1 | CASSAGQGPDTQYF | TGCGCCAGCAGTGCCGGACAGGGCCCAGATACGCAGTATTTT
TRBD1 | - | TRBJ1-2 | TRBV5-1 | CASSRTGEYYGYTF | TGCGCCAGCAGCAGGACAGGGGAGTACTATGGCTACACCTTC
TRBD2 | few | TRBJ2-7 | TRBV4-2 | CASSQETGGSAEQYF | TGTGCCAGCAGCCAAGAAACTGGCGGGAGCGCCGAGCAGTACTTC
- | - | TRBJ2-1 | TRBV2 | CASGASSYNEQFF | TGTGCCAGCGGGGCTAGTTCCTACAATGAGCAGTTCTTC
TRBD2 | - | TRBJ2-2 | TRBV6-4 | CASSPLAGVISGELFF | TGTGCCAGCAGTCCCCTAGCGGGGGTGATTTCCGGGGAGCTGTTTTTT
- | - | TRBJ2-7 | TRBV11-2 | CASSPYEQYF | TGTGCCAGCAGCCCCTACGAGCAGTACTTC
TRBD1 | - | TRBJ1-5 | TRBV28 | CASSLWDPGTGDQPQHF | TGTGCCAGCAGTTTATGGGATCCCGGGACAGGGGATCAGCCCCAGCATTTT
TRBD1 | - | TRBJ1-3 | TRBV6-5 | CASSKGQGSGNTIYF | TGTGCCAGCAGTAAGGGACAGGGGTCTGGAAACACCATATATTTT
- | few | TRBJ1-1 | TRBV7-3 | CASSATDSTEAFF | TGTGCCAGCAGTGCAACCGACAGCACTGAAGCTTTCTTT
- | - | TRBJ2-7 | TRBV4-1 | CASSRTDSDYEQYF | TGCGCCAGCAGCCGGACAGACTCGGACTACGAGCAGTACTTC
TRBD1 | - | TRBJ2-3 | TRBV5-1 | CASSPKTGSGTDTQYF | TGCGCCAGCAGCCCAAAGACAGGGTCGGGCACAGATACGCAGTATTTT
- | - | TRBJ1-2 | TRBV2 | CASSALSYGYTF | TGTGCCAGCAGTGCGCTCTCCTATGGCTACACCTTC
- | few | TRBJ1-5 | TRBV6-2/TRBV6-3 | CASSYDSNQPQHF | TGTGCCAGCAGTTATGATAGCAATCAGCCCCAGCATTTT
- | - | TRBJ2-7 | TRBV15 | CATSKGRGDYEQYF | TGTGCCACCAGCAAAGGCAGGGGGGACTACGAGCAGTACTTC
TRBD1 | - | TRBJ1-5 | TRBV7-2 | CASSLAQGAASQPQHF | TGTGCCAGCAGCTTAGCCCAGGGGGCGGCCAGTCAGCCCCAGCATTTT
TRBD2 | - | TRBJ2-5 | TRBV7-2 | CASSSGLAVGTQYF | TGTGCCAGCAGCTCTGGACTAGCGGTCGGGACCCAGTACTTC
- | - | TRBJ1-3 | TRBV7-9 | CASSYRQVSGNTIYF | TGTGCCAGCAGCTATCGACAGGTCTCTGGAAACACCATATATTTT
- | - | TRBJ1-1 | TRBV5-6 | CASSLFDRGTEAFF | TGTGCCAGCAGCTTGTTTGACCGGGGTACTGAAGCTTTCTTT
TRBD1 | - | TRBJ1-2 | TRBV3-1/TRBV3-2 | CASSQGTGYTF | TGTGCCAGCAGCCAAGGGACAGGGTACACCTTC
- | few | TRBJ1-6 | TRBV19 | CASSISRQGGSVSPLHF | TGTGCCAGTAGTATCTCTAGGCAGGGAGGCTCAGTTTCACCCCTCCACTTT
- | - | TRBJ1-5 | TRBV27 | CASSLSMGGLQPQHF | TGTGCCAGCAGTTTATCGATGGGGGGGCTTCAGCCCCAGCATTTT
- | - | TRBJ1-4 | TRBV7-8 | CASSSREGEKLFF | TGTGCCAGCAGCTCCAGGGAGGGGGAAAAACTGTTTTTT
- | once | TRBJ2-1 | TRBV19 | CASSFFSSYNEQFF | TGTGCCAGTAGTTTCTTTAGCTCCTACAATGAGCAGTTCTTC
- | - | TRBJ1-5 | TRBV29-1 | CSVEEHKGQPQHF | TGCAGCGTTGAAGAACACAAGGGGCAGCCCCAGCATTTT
TRBD2 | once | TRBJ2-1 | TRBV7-2 | CASSTSGSSYNEQFF | TGTGCCAGCAGCACTAGCGGGAGCTCCTACAATGAGCAGTTCTTC
- | - | TRBJ2-7 | TRBV5-4 | CASSFPGTNSYEQYF | TGTGCCAGCAGTTTCCCCGGGACAAACTCCTACGAGCAGTACTTC
- | - | TRBJ2-7 | TRBV9 | CASSVAPDPYEQYF | TGTGCCAGCAGCGTAGCTCCAGATCCCTACGAGCAGTACTTC
- | - | TRBJ1-1 | TRBV4-1 | CASSQDRGNTEAFF | TGCGCCAGCAGCCAAGATCGGGGGAACACTGAAGCTTTCTTT
- | - | TRBJ2-3 | TRBV2 | CASSELSARTDTQYF | TGTGCCAGCAGTGAACTGAGTGCCAGGACAGATACGCAGTATTTT
- | - | TRBJ1-1 | TRBV5-1 | CASSSGRTMNTEAFF | TGCGCCAGCAGCTCGGGACGGACCATGAACACTGAAGCTTTCTTT
- | - | TRBJ2-2 | TRBV7-3 | CASSLSHTGELFF | TGTGCCAGCAGCTTAAGTCACACCGGGGAGCTGTTTTTT
TRBD1 | once | TRBJ1-2 | TRBV5-4 | CASRRPGQGAEGYTF | TGTGCCAGCAGGCGACCGGGACAGGGGGCGGAAGGCTACACCTTC
- | - | TRBJ1-2 | TRBV28 | CASRRGYGYTF | TGTGCCAGCAGGCGGGGCTATGGCTACACCTTC
- | - | TRBJ2-2 | TRBV3-1/TRBV3-2 | CASKEEGAMTGELFF | TGTGCCAGCAAGGAGGAGGGGGCGATGACCGGGGAGCTGTTTTTT
- | - | TRBJ2-3 | TRBV2 | CASSGDSTDTQYF | TGTGCCAGCAGTGGAGACAGCACAGATACGCAGTATTTT
- | - | TRBJ1-1 | TRBV2 | CASSPRTANTEAFF | TGTGCCAGCAGTCCGCGGACAGCCAACACTGAAGCTTTCTTT
TRBD2 | - | TRBJ2-3 | TRBV4-1 | CASSNPGLAGTDTQYF | TGCGCCAGCAGCAACCCGGGACTAGCGGGCACAGATACGCAGTATTTT
- | - | TRBJ1-5 | TRBV19 | CASSIVQGYQPQHF | TGTGCCAGTAGTATAGTACAGGGATATCAGCCCCAGCATTTT
- | once | TRBJ1-1 | TRBV3-1/TRBV3-2 | CASSQGAGGSTEAFF | TGTGCCAGCAGCCAAGGAGCGGGGGGTAGCACTGAAGCTTTCTTT
TRBD2 | - | TRBJ2-1 | TRBV4-1 | CASSQGRGRSYNEQFF | TGCGCCAGCAGCCAGGGGAGGGGCCGCTCCTACAATGAGCAGTTCTTC